These 5 T cell receptor beta chains share one sample of origin, sequenced in a study of neurological immune-mediated disorders. TCRdb fed the 5' RACE reads into MiXCR, producing one record per CDR3 protein. The sample has under 25,000 distinct CDR3 sequences, about 2.6% seen once; the top ten hold about 5.5%. Sequenced material: PBMCs. These TCRs come from a woman aged 18 to 35 with multiple sclerosis.

This clonotype was counted many times. The chain employs TRBV29-1 and TRBJ1-3, with D perhaps TRBD1 (5 bases). V was cut by 3 bases and J by 0 bases, with 9 bases left in between. CDR1 is SQVTM and CDR2 is ANQGSEA in the germline V gene. This CDR3 is 14 amino acids long. The CDR3 DNA is TGCAGCGTTGAGGGGGGTCCCTCTGGAAACACCATATATTTT. It specifies CSVEGGPSGNTIYF.

Sample share makes this clonotype medium-sized (0.01 to 0.1%). The genes are TRBV4-2 and TRBJ2-3, with D perhaps matching TRBD2 (6 bases). This CDR3 is 17 amino acids long. The V end lost 1 base, the J end lost 2 bases, and 16 bases lay between the germline ends. From germline, CDR1 is LGHNA and CDR2 YNFKEQ. CDR3: CASSQGPGVGYTDTQYF. CDR3 coding DNA: TGTGCCAGCAGCCAAGGGCCGGGGGTGGGCTACACAGATACGCAGTATTTT.

This clonotype was counted many times. The CDR3 bases are TGTGCCAGCAGCCGCCGGGACAGGGGCTACGAGCAGTACTTC. Translation gives CASSRRDRGYEQYF. The chain uses TRBV3-1 and TRBJ2-7; TRBD1 agrees at 10 bases. Germline lookup yields CDR1 LGHDT and CDR2 YNNKEL (reference sequence). CDR3 length: 14 amino acids. V lost 4 bases to trimming and J lost 3 bases; unmatched junction nucleotides: 3.

This clonotype was detected ten times or more. The chain recombines TRBV7-6 with TRBJ2-3; D not resolved. Germline lookup yields CDR1 SGHVS and CDR2 FNYEAQ. The ends were cut back, 3 bases at V and 2 bases at J, with 6 bases in the middle. This CDR3 comprises 13 residues. The CDR3 protein is CASSFVDTDTQYF. Here the CDR3 DNA reads TGTGCCAGCAGCTTCGTGGACACAGATACGCAGTATTTT.

This clonotype came up many times. This chain joins TRBV7-9 and TRBJ1-2; perhaps TRBD1 as D (6 bases). The CDR3 sequence is 14 residues long. V lost 2 bases to trimming and J lost 6 bases, with 13 bases between them. Per the germline V gene, CDR1 is SEHNR and CDR2 is FQNEAQ (reference sequence). The CDR3 region has the DNA TGTGCCAGCAGCTTATACAGGGACGAGGATGGCTACACCTTC. It encodes CASSLYRDEDGYTF.